This T cell receptor (beta chain) is drawn from a study of CD8 T cells in ankylosing spondylitis. TCRdb used MiXCR to reprocess the 5' RACE reads, holding one entry per CDR3 protein. Among under 300,000 distinct CDR3 sequences listed, about 20% were seen once. The CDR3 loop spans 18 amino acids. Trimming removed 0 bases at V and 0 bases at J, with 16 bases between. CDR1 is MGHRA, CDR2 YSYEKL, per germline. The receptor's source is a male donor with ankylosing spondylitis or in good health (not recorded which). The V gene is TRBV4-1, the J gene TRBJ2-3; tentative D call: TRBD1 (5 bases). Material for sequencing was blood, either unsorted or a sorted T cell fraction (not recorded which). CDR3 coding DNA: TGCGCCAGCAGCCAAGAGGTTGTCAGGGATTCTAGCACAGATACGCAGTATTTT. Protein sequence: CASSQEVVRDSSTDTQYF.